Presented here are 28 T cell receptor beta chains from one specimen sequenced in a study of radiation and T cells in renal cell carcinoma. Specified time point: baseline pretreatment blood. Indicated treatment: 15 Gy SBRT to primary tumor, nephrectomy 4 weeks later. Only in-frame clones appear in the TCRdb table, and some are missing; sequencing was by immunoSEQ multiplex PCR. Here the sample spans under 65,000 clones, about three quarters being singletons. The sample in question was blood, obtained from a patient whose treatment included radiotherapy and nephrectomy. The receptors shown here come from a man between 60 and 75 years old with renal cell carcinoma.

V is TRBV9 and J is TRBJ1-3, with 10 bases matching TRBD1. The CDR3 consists of 15 residues. V shed 4 bases and J 4 bases; nucleotides not matched to a gene: 5. CDR1 and CDR2 from the germline V gene are SGDLS and YYNGEE. DNA for the CDR3: TGTGCCAGCAGCCGAGACAGGGGGCGGGGAAACACCATATATTTT. Its translation: CASSRDRGRGNTIYF.

The V and J genes are TRBV7-9 and TRBJ2-3; the D is unclear. V was trimmed by 5 bases and J by 2 bases, leaving 11 bases between them. The CDR3 has 14 residues. CDR1 is SEHNR and CDR2 is FQNEAQ in the germline V gene (reference sequence). The CDR3 DNA follows: TGTGCCAGCAGCCTAAGTGGCCCCACAGATACGCAGTATTTT. Translation gives CASSLSGPTDTQYF.

The J gene is TRBJ2-5, the V gene TRBV11-3, with 9 bases lining up with TRBD2. The germline gives CDR1 SGHNT, CDR2 YENEEA. This CDR3 contains 14 residues. V lost 5 bases and J lost 3; bases outside the gene matches: 4. As DNA, the CDR3 is TGTGCCAGCAGCCTTAGCGGGGGTGAAGAGACCCAGTACTTC. It yields the protein CASSLSGGEETQYF.

The V and J genes are TRBV7-8 and TRBJ1-1, with D uncertain. V was clipped by 5 bases and J by 1 base, with 2 bases between them. This CDR3 spans 11 amino acids. Germline V lookup: CDR1 SGHVS, CDR2 FQNEAQ. In DNA, the CDR3 is TGTGCCAGCAGCGAGAACACTGAAGCTTTCTTT. Residues: CASSENTEAFF.

V and J are TRBV7-6 and TRBJ1-1; D remains unclear. CDR3 size: 14 residues. V was cut by 3 bases and J by 1 base, with 9 bases left in between. Germline CDR1 SGHVS, CDR2 FNYEAQ. This chain's CDR3 is CASSLLGSNTEAFF. CDR3 coding DNA: TGTGCCAGCAGCTTGTTAGGGTCGAACACTGAAGCTTTCTTT.

V and J are TRBV25-1 and TRBJ2-6; D gene unclear. The CDR3 has 12 amino acids. Trimming removed 10 bases at V and 0 bases at J, with 4 bases between. Germline-derived CDR1 and CDR2 are MGHDK and SYGVNS. The CDR3 protein is CATSSGANVLTF. The CDR3 nucleotides read TGTGCCACCTCCTCTGGGGCCAACGTCCTGACTTTC. The entire variable domain, with the rest obtained from reference TRBV25-1 and TRBJ2-6, is as follows: EADIYQTPRYLVIGTGKKITLECSQTMGHDKMYWYQQDPGMELHLIHYSYGVNSTEKGDLSSESTVSRIRTEHFPLTLESARPSHTSQYLCATSSGANVLTFGAGSRLTVL.

This clone was seen a few times. The chain has TRBV29-1 and TRBJ1-2; TRBD1 might be the D (5 bases). This CDR3 region has 11 residues. The ends were cut back, 4 bases at V and 2 bases at J, with 5 bases in the middle. The V gene's germline CDR1 is SQVTM and CDR2 ANQGSEA. As DNA, the CDR3 is TGCAGCGTTGGGGGGAACTATGGCTACACCTTC. Translated: CSVGGNYGYTF.

The chain has TRBV27 and TRBJ1-4; D is uncertain. Per germline, CDR1 MNHEY and CDR2 SMNVEV (reference sequence). The length of the CDR3 is 14 residues. The V and J ends lost 6 bases and 2 bases respectively, with 10 bases between them. The CDR3 nucleotides are TGTGCCAGCAGGGGCCTACCTACTAATGAAAAACTGTTTTTT. Its translation: CASRGLPTNEKLFF.

The CDR3 here is CASTAISTDTQYF. CDR3 bases: TGTGCCAGCACTGCCATAAGCACAGATACGCAGTATTTT. J is TRBJ2-3 and V is TRBV6-5; D ambiguous. Germline V lookup: CDR1 MNHEY, CDR2 SVGAGI. V lost 7 bases and J lost 0, with 8 bases in between. The CDR3 covers 13 residues.

The chain recombines TRBV15 with TRBJ2-1; D gene ambiguous. V was cut by 1 base and J by 4 bases, with 5 bases left in between. The germline gives CDR1 LNHNV, CDR2 YYDKDF (reference sequence). This CDR3 spans 13 amino acids. The CDR3 DNA reads TGTGCCACCAGCAGAGTTAGGTACAATGAGCAGTTCTTC. This codes for CATSRVRYNEQFF. The full variable domain, its missing parts supplied by reference TRBV15 and TRBJ2-1, is DAMVIQNPRYQVTQFGKPVTLSCSQTLNHNVMYWYQQKSSQAPKLLFHYYDKDFNNEADTPDNFQSRRPNTSFCFLDIRSPGLGDTAMYLCATSRVRYNEQFFGPGTRLTVL.

The gene calls are TRBV7-2 and TRBJ2-3; 12 bases line up with TRBD2. V lost 3 bases, J lost 0 bases, and 4 bases stayed unmatched. The CDR3 runs to 17 residues. Germline CDR1 is SGHTA and CDR2 is FQGNSA. The CDR3 bases are TGTGCCAGCAGCTTGCTAGCGGGGGGGCAGAGCACAGATACGCAGTATTTT. It translates to CASSLLAGGQSTDTQYF.

This chain joins TRBV10-3 and TRBJ2-7, with 13 bases matching TRBD2. In germline, CDR1 is ENHRY, CDR2 SYGVKD. With V trimmed by 6 bases and J by 0 bases, 5 bases remained unmatched. This CDR3 has 16 amino acids. CDR3 nucleotide sequence: TGTGCCATCAGCGATACTAGCGGGGGGGCCTCCTACGAGCAGTACTTC. This codes for CAISDTSGGASYEQYF.

This clone was recorded a few times. The same CDR3 is also encoded by other DNA sequences in this sample. This CDR3 reads CASSPEDSGANVLTF. CDR3 DNA sequence: TGTGCCAGCAGCCCCGAGGACTCTGGGGCCAACGTCCTGACTTTC. This chain joins TRBV16 and TRBJ2-6; D is undetermined. V lost 4 bases and J lost 0, with 7 bases in between. The germline gives CDR1 KGHSY, CDR2 FQNENV. This CDR3 has 15 residues.

This clone has just one count. The V and J genes are TRBV5-1 and TRBJ2-2; D not certain. Trimming stripped 5 bases from V and 5 bases from J, with 7 bases between. Per the germline V gene, CDR1 is SGHRS and CDR2 is YFSETQ. This CDR3 is 12 amino acids long. As DNA, the CDR3 is TGCGCCAGCAGTTGGGGTACCGGGGAGCTGTTTTTT. This translates into CASSWGTGELFF.

This chain connects TRBV11-2 to TRBJ2-5; 9 bases are shared with TRBD2. The V gene end was trimmed by 0 bases and the J gene end by 5 bases; junction bases not matched to a gene: 4. This CDR3 is 15 amino acids long. Germline V CDR1 and CDR2: SGHAT, FQNNGV. The CDR3 here is CASSLEGGGAETQYF. CDR3 sequence (DNA): TGTGCCAGCAGCTTAGAGGGCGGGGGGGCGGAGACCCAGTACTTC.

V usage is TRBV18 and J usage is TRBJ1-1; possible D gene TRBD1, 5 bases. This CDR3 region has 14 residues. Germline V gives CDR1 KGHSH, CDR2 LQKENI. V was pared by 5 bases and J by 1 base, with 11 bases between. The CDR3 nucleotides are TGTGCCAGCTCAGTCCAGGGAAGGAACACTGAAGCTTTCTTT. Protein: CASSVQGRNTEAFF.

A single count supports this clone. V and J are TRBV11-3 and TRBJ1-1; a weak D match, TRBD1 (6 bases). Trimming took 5 bases from V and 1 from J, leaving 26 bases between them. The CDR3 contains 19 residues. Germline V gives CDR1 SGHNT, CDR2 YENEEA. The CDR3 region is CASSPSPFFDRTGNTEAFF. CDR3 nucleotides: TGTGCCAGCAGCCCCAGTCCCTTTTTCGACAGGACGGGGAACACTGAAGCTTTCTTT.

J is TRBJ1-2 and V is TRBV19; unclear D gene. The V end lost 1 base, the J end lost 3 bases, and 9 bases lay between the germline ends. This CDR3 region has 14 residues. Germline V lookup: CDR1 LNHDA, CDR2 SQIVND (reference sequence). The CDR3 region is CASSIVGVDYGYTF. CDR3 DNA: TGTGCCAGTAGTATAGTCGGGGTGGACTATGGCTACACCTTC.

Only a few counts were recorded for this clone. The CDR3 sequence is CASSATGATNEKLFF. The CDR3 DNA reads TGTGCCAGCTCAGCTACAGGGGCAACTAATGAAAAACTGTTTTTT. The chain combines TRBV18 with TRBJ1-4; 7 bases are shared with TRBD1. V lost 5 bases to trimming and J lost 0 bases; unmatched junction nucleotides: 3. Germline V lookup: CDR1 KGHSH, CDR2 LQKENI. The CDR3 spans 15 residues.

This clone showed up just a few times. The gene calls are TRBV30 and TRBJ2-2; TRBD2 matches at 13 bases. V lost 0 bases, J lost 6 bases, and 10 bases stayed unmatched. Per germline, CDR1 GTSNPN and CDR2 SVGIG (reference sequence). The CDR3 has 18 amino acids. CDR3 nucleotide sequence: TGTGCCTGGAGTGTCCCAACTAGGACTAGCGGGAGTGCCGGGGAGCTGTTTTTT. It is translated as CAWSVPTRTSGSAGELFF.

This clone was seen a few times. The V and J genes are TRBV10-2 and TRBJ2-5, with TRBD2 matching over 8 bases. CDR1 WSHSY and CDR2 SAAADI come from the germline V gene. The CDR3 totals 15 residues. The J segment lost 3 bases and the V segment lost 3 bases, leaving 6 bases of the junction unmatched. The CDR3 bases are TGCGCCAGCAGTGAAGGAGGAGCGGGAGAAGAGACCCAGTACTTC. This gives the protein CASSEGGAGEETQYF.

The V gene is TRBV18, the J gene TRBJ2-3, with D unresolved. From germline, CDR1 is KGHSH and CDR2 LQKENI. The CDR3 consists of 14 residues. V was trimmed by 4 bases and J by 1 base, leaving 9 bases between them. Here the CDR3 reads CASSRARGTDTQYF. The CDR3 nucleotides are TGTGCCAGCTCACGAGCTCGCGGCACAGATACGCAGTATTTT. Full variable domain (outside the CDR3, taken from reference TRBV18 and TRBJ2-3): NAGVMQNPRHLVRRRGQEARLRCSPMKGHSHVYWYRQLPEEGLKFMVYLQKENIIDESGMPKERFSAEFPKEGPSILRIQQVVRGDSAAYFCASSRARGTDTQYFGPGTRLTVL.

This chain uses TRBV19 with TRBJ2-3, with 10 positions matching TRBD2. This CDR3 region has 15 residues. The V gene end was trimmed by 7 bases and the J gene end by 3 bases; junction bases not matched to a gene: 7. Germline CDR1 is LNHDA and CDR2 is SQIVND (reference sequence). Here the CDR3 DNA reads TGTGCCAGTAAAAAAGCGGGAGGGAGAACAGATACGCAGTATTTT. It translates to CASKKAGGRTDTQYF.

The gene calls are TRBV4-3 and TRBJ2-3, with 12 bases lining up with TRBD1. Looked up from germline, CDR1 is LGHNA and CDR2 is YSLEER. CDR3 length: 17 residues. V was clipped by 5 bases and J by 2 bases; unmatched bases: 8. The CDR3 DNA is TGCGCCAGCAGCTCCTCCGGGACAGGGGGCTACACAGATACGCAGTATTTT. Translated: CASSSSGTGGYTDTQYF.

The CDR3 loop reads CASSSRQGLGGNTIYF. The CDR3 region has the DNA TGTGCCAGCAGCTCACGACAGGGCCTTGGCGGAAACACCATATATTTT. This sequence joins TRBV7-8 and TRBJ1-3; 7 bases align to TRBD1. With V trimmed by 4 bases and J by 4 bases, 10 bases remained unmatched. The CDR3 contains 16 residues. Germline lookup yields CDR1 SGHVS and CDR2 FQNEAQ.

The rearrangement links TRBV7-8 to TRBJ1-2; TRBD1 is a possible D gene (5 bases). V was trimmed by 1 base and J by 6 bases, leaving 18 bases between them. Per the germline V gene, CDR1 is SGHVS and CDR2 is FQNEAQ. This CDR3 has 16 amino acids. The DNA of the CDR3 is TGTGCCAGCAGCTTAGAGGGGCTGGACATGTCGAATGGCTACACCTTC. It is translated as CASSLEGLDMSNGYTF.

CDR3 sequence reads: CASRTTGLYTEAFF. CDR3 coding DNA: TGTGCCAGCAGAACCACAGGGTTGTACACTGAAGCTTTCTTT. This rearrangement joins TRBV7-2 to TRBJ1-1, with TRBD1 as a possible D gene (6 bases). The germline V gene encodes CDR1 SGHTA and CDR2 FQGNSA. This CDR3 has 14 residues. V was clipped by 6 bases and J by 3 bases, with 14 bases between them.

The chain employs TRBV5-1 and TRBJ2-3, with 8 bases that match TRBD2. Germline trimming cut 7 bases from V and 0 bases from J; bases unmatched to any gene: 10. Germline V gene data show CDR1 as SGHRS and CDR2 as YFSETQ. This CDR3 region has 16 residues. CDR3 sequence: CASAFRGGPSTDTQYF. Written as DNA, the CDR3 is TGCGCCAGCGCATTTCGGGGGGGGCCTAGCACAGATACGCAGTATTTT.